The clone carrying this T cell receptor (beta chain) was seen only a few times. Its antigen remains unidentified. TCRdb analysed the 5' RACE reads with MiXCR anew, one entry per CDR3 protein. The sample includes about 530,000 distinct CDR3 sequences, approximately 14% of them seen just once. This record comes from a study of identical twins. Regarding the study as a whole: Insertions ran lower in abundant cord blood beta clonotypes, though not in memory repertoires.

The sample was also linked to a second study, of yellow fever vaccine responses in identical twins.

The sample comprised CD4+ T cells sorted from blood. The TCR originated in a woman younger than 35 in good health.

The CDR3 sequence: CASSQSGRGALNEQFF. The CDR3 region has the DNA TGTGCCAGCAGCCAATCCGGGCGGGGGGCCCTAAATGAGCAGTTCTTC. The chain recombines TRBV16 with TRBJ2-1, with 8 bases matching TRBD2. Germline lookup yields CDR1 KGHSY and CDR2 FQNENV. Trimming removed 0 bases from V and 7 bases from J; junction bases left unmatched: 8. The CDR3 extends over 16 amino acids. The variable domain in full, completed from reference TRBV16 and TRBJ2-1, reads GEEVAQTPKHLVRGEGQKAKLYCAPIKGHSYVFWYQQVLKNEFKFLISFQNENVFDETGMPKERFSAKCLPNSPCSLEIQATKLEDSAVYFCASSQSGRGALNEQFFGPGTRLTVL.